This T cell receptor (beta chain) was identified in a study of cytomegalovirus exposure and HLA in healthy donors. Findings and limits, study-wide: In a later analysis, V- and J-gene trimming of beta chains associated with a DCLRE1C missense variant, replicated independently.

PCR employed 60 Vbeta and 13 Jbeta primers. TCRdb's copy holds only in-frame clones and misses some; the assay was immunoSEQ multiplex PCR. Of over 100,000 clones detected, 70% to 90% appear once; the ten largest clones hold 2% to 3%. In its sample, this clone was seen once. Its target is not known. Germline CDR1 and CDR2: DFQATT and SNEGSKA (reference sequence). Trimming at V came to 6 bases and at J to 5 bases, leaving 3 bases not matched to a gene. This CDR3 contains 11 residues. The V and J genes are TRBV20-1 and TRBJ2-5, with 7 bases that match TRBD1. The sample consisted of PBMCs. The clonotype comes from a middle-aged man in good health and CMV-seronegative. CDR3: CSAYRGETQYF. In nucleotides, the CDR3 is TGCAGTGCGTACAGGGGCGAGACCCAGTACTTC.